One sample yielded the 13 T cell receptor beta chains listed below, sequenced in a study of PD-L1 blockade in urothelial cancer. The table came from immunoSEQ multiplex PCR; TCRdb's copy has only in-frame clones and leaves some out. The profile covers more than 30,000 clones, with around 87% appearing a single time and approximately 4% taken by the ten largest. The sample here was PBMCs, taken around atezolizumab (anti-PD-L1) treatment. The receptors originated from a man aged 50-60 years with urothelial cancer.

The DNA of the CDR3 is TGTGCCAGCAGTTTATTTCGGGTCCCAGGGCTGGGGAACACTGAAGCTTTCTTT. Protein product: CASSLFRVPGLGNTEAFF. V usage is TRBV27 and J usage is TRBJ1-1; the D gene is possibly TRBD1 (5 bases). Germline CDR1 is MNHEY and CDR2 is SMNVEV (reference sequence). The CDR3 is 18 amino acids. Trimming shortened V by 1 base and J by 1 base, and 19 bases separated the two germline ends.

This clone was seen just once. The chain recombines TRBV15 with TRBJ2-7; tentative D call: TRBD2 (7 bases). Germline V gives CDR1 LNHNV, CDR2 YYDKDF (reference sequence). The CDR3 has 13 residues. V shed 6 bases and J shed 7 bases, with 16 bases lying between them. Here the CDR3 DNA reads TGTGCCACCAGATTTGGGGGGGCGGGGGAGCAGTACTTC. Its protein is CATRFGGAGEQYF.

The genes are TRBV2 and TRBJ2-2; TRBD2 aligns across 8 bases. Germline V gene data show CDR1 as SNHLY and CDR2 as FYNNEI. V dropped 3 bases and J dropped 6; count of bases not matched to a gene: 3. The CDR3 is 14 amino acids. In nucleotides, the CDR3 is TGTGCCAGCAGTGAGGTCGGGGGGGCCGGGGAGCTGTTTTTT. As protein: CASSEVGGAGELFF.

The rearrangement links TRBV27 to TRBJ2-1; 11 bases match TRBD2. The CDR3 has 17 amino acids. Germline CDR1 MNHEY, CDR2 SMNVEV (reference sequence). V trimming: 1 base; J trimming: 10 bases; junction bases outside the gene matches: 12. The CDR3 DNA sequence: TGTGCCAGCAGTTTATTAGCTAGCGGGAGGATTGTAAGCGAGCAGTTCTTC. It is translated as CASSLLASGRIVSEQFF.

This clone was detected only a few times. This chain connects TRBV7-9 to TRBJ2-7, with unresolved D. Germline assignment: CDR1 SEHNR and CDR2 FQNEAQ (reference sequence). With 5 bases removed from V and 5 bases from J, the gap between germline ends came to 13 bases. The CDR3 is 13 residues long. CDR3 nucleotides: TGTGCCAGCAGCCTCCAGCTAGGTCACGAGCAGTACTTC. Protein product: CASSLQLGHEQYF. The entire variable domain, with the rest obtained from reference TRBV7-9 and TRBJ2-7, is as follows: DTGVSQNPRHKITKRGQNVTFRCDPISEHNRLYWYRQTLGQGPEFLTYFQNEAQLEKSRLLSDRFSAERPKGSFSTLEIQRTEQGDSAMYLCASSLQLGHEQYFGPGTRLTVT.

The chain carries TRBV6-6 and TRBJ2-2; TRBD2 might be the D (6 bases). V was shortened by 5 bases and J by 5 bases, with 15 bases between the two germline ends. Germline CDR1 MNHNY, CDR2 SVGAGI (reference sequence). The CDR3 totals 15 residues. The CDR3 is CASSGGLQPTGELFF. The CDR3 region has the DNA TGTGCCAGCAGTGGGGGACTCCAGCCGACCGGGGAGCTGTTTTTT.

This clone occurred once. The chain uses TRBV15 and TRBJ2-7; 12 bases match TRBD2. In germline, CDR1 is LNHNV, CDR2 YYDKDF (reference sequence). This CDR3 region has 18 residues. The trim removed 2 bases at V and 3 bases at J, leaving 11 bases unmatched. CDR3 in DNA: TGTGCCACCAGCAGAACTCCCGGACTAGCGGGGTTGTACTACGAGCAGTACTTC. It encodes CATSRTPGLAGLYYEQYF.

The CDR3 DNA is TGTGCCAGCAGCTTACTTACTAGCACAGATACGCAGTATTTT. Translation: CASSLLTSTDTQYF. This rearrangement joins TRBV7-8 to TRBJ2-3; no firm D call. Germline V gene data show CDR1 as SGHVS and CDR2 as FQNEAQ. The CDR3 covers 14 residues. V was clipped by 2 bases and J by 0 bases, with 6 bases between them. The whole variable domain, remainder taken from reference TRBV7-8 and TRBJ2-3, is GAGVSQSPRYKVAKRGQDVALRCDPISGHVSLFWYQQALGQGPEFLTYFQNEAQLDKSGLPSDRFFAERPEGSVSTLKIQRTQQEDSAVYLCASSLLTSTDTQYFGPGTRLTVL.

The chain employs TRBV7-9 and TRBJ2-3; 9 bases map to TRBD2. The germline V gene encodes CDR1 SEHNR and CDR2 FQNEAQ (reference sequence). The CDR3 is 14 residues long. After removal of 7 bases from V and 6 bases from J, the junction contained 8 bases not matched to a gene. The CDR3 coding sequence is TGTGCCAGCACCACCGAGGCGGGGGGGGATACGCAGTATTTT. Translation: CASTTEAGGDTQYF. Variable domain in full (rest from reference TRBV7-9 and TRBJ2-3): DTGVSQNPRHKITKRGQNVTFRCDPISEHNRLYWYRQTLGQGPEFLTYFQNEAQLEKSRLLSDRFSAERPKGSFSTLEIQRTEQGDSAMYLCASTTEAGGDTQYFGPGTRLTVL.

V is TRBV2 and J is TRBJ1-5; 8 bases fit TRBD1. J gave up 12 bases and V 6 bases, and 16 bases lay outside the gene matches. Germline V gene sequence: CDR1 SNHLY, CDR2 FYNNEI. The CDR3 is 15 amino acids. CDR3 loop: CASRIGGGRGQVQHF. CDR3 DNA sequence: TGTGCCAGCAGGATAGGGGGGGGCAGGGGACAGGTCCAGCATTTT. Looking up the rest from reference TRBV2 and TRBJ1-5 gives the full variable domain: EPEVTQTPSHQVTQMGQEVILRCVPISNHLYFYWYRQILGQKVEFLVSFYNNEISEKSEIFDDQFSVERPDGSNFTLKIRSTKLEDSAMYFCASRIGGGRGQVQHFGDGTRLSIL.

The chain employs TRBV6-5 and TRBJ1-5, with D perhaps matching TRBD1 (6 bases). This CDR3 has 14 residues. The germline V and J ends were trimmed by 5 bases and 1 base, with 9 bases remaining between them. Germline CDR1 is MNHEY and CDR2 is SVGAGI. CDR3 loop: CASSLGQSNQPQHF. CDR3 sequence (DNA): TGTGCCAGCAGTCTCGGACAGAGCAATCAGCCCCAGCATTTT.

The chain recombines TRBV6-1 with TRBJ2-7, with D possibly TRBD1 on 5 matching bases. Germline lookup yields CDR1 MNHNS and CDR2 SASEGT. The V gene lost 4 bases and the J gene lost 1 base, with 11 bases spanning the gap. This CDR3 contains 14 residues. CDR3 region: CASSGPRDSYEQYF. In nucleotides, the CDR3 is TGTGCCAGCAGTGGGCCCAGGGATTCCTACGAGCAGTACTTC.

This clone was seen only once. The CDR3 loop reads CASTSTSRGGTQYF. DNA for the CDR3: TGTGCCAGCACCTCGACTAGCAGAGGGGGGACCCAGTACTTC. The chain employs TRBV27 and TRBJ2-5; possibly TRBD2 for D (7 bases). V was pared by 7 bases and J by 7 bases, with 19 bases between. The CDR3 has 14 amino acids. CDR1 MNHEY and CDR2 SMNVEV come from the germline V gene (reference sequence).